Each of the 29 T cell receptor beta chains below was sequenced from the same sample in a study of shared clonotypes between healthy human individuals. The data were produced by immunoSEQ multiplex PCR, yet TCRdb's version contains in-frame clones alone and is incomplete. The sample carries more than 2 million clones, about 94% recorded once. It was CD45RO-negative cells, positively selected for CCR7, that made up naive CD8 cells, with terminally differentiated effector memory CD45RA+ cells excluded. Sequencing was done on a sample of naive CD8+ T cells sorted from blood. The source is a man in his late teens or twenties in good health.

The genes are TRBV6-5 and TRBJ2-7; weak D call: TRBD1 (5 bases). Trimming stripped 0 bases from V and 3 bases from J, with 15 bases between. Germline V gene lookup returns CDR1 MNHEY and CDR2 SVGAGI. The CDR3 runs 16 residues. CDR3 coding DNA: TGTGCCAGCAGTTACTCTTTTCTAGACAGAGTCTACGAGCAGTACTTC. It is translated as CASSYSFLDRVYEQYF.

The genes are TRBV28 and TRBJ2-7; D is possibly TRBD1 or TRBD2 (7 bases each). The germline CDR1 and CDR2 sequences are MDHEN and SYDVKM. Trimming cost V 5 bases and J 2 bases, with 16 bases left between them. The CDR3 has 15 residues. The CDR3 DNA sequence: TGTGCCAGCAGTCCCTTCAGGGGGGGGGCCTACGAGCAGTACTTC. Its protein product is CASSPFRGGAYEQYF.

The chain recombines TRBV6-5 with TRBJ2-6; unclear D gene. Per the germline V gene, CDR1 is MNHEY and CDR2 is SVGAGI. The CDR3 is made up of 14 amino acids. V was pared by 5 bases and J by 3 bases, with 8 bases between. The CDR3 region has the DNA TGTGCCAGCAGTCCCGTTAGTGGGGCCAACGTCCTGACTTTC. Residues: CASSPVSGANVLTF.

A word on this clone: Other DNA sequences from this sample encode an identical CDR3 as well. The rearrangement joins TRBV6-5 to TRBJ2-7; no firm D call. Trimming cost V 5 bases and J 0 bases, with 11 bases left between them. CDR1 is MNHEY and CDR2 is SVGAGI in the germline V gene. The CDR3 has 14 amino acids. In DNA form, the CDR3 reads TGTGCCAGCAGTGCTGCAGGCAGCTCCTACGAGCAGTACTTC. Encoded protein: CASSAAGSSYEQYF.

CDR3 sequence reads: CASGYRGAPYNEQFF. CDR3 bases: TGTGCTAGTGGTTATAGGGGCGCGCCTTACAATGAGCAGTTCTTC. The chain carries TRBV12-5 and TRBJ2-1; perhaps TRBD1 as D (5 bases). Germline loops: CDR1 LGHNT, CDR2 FRNRAP. V lost 4 bases, J lost 4 bases, and 14 bases lay in between. The CDR3 is 15 amino acids.

This sequence joins TRBV14 and TRBJ2-1, with D possibly TRBD2 on 5 matching bases. Germline lookup yields CDR1 SGHDN and CDR2 FVKESK. V was cut by 1 base and J by 7 bases, with 14 bases left in between. The CDR3 extends over 15 amino acids. CDR3 in DNA: TGTGCCAGCAGCCAAGCTGGGCTAGCTCGAAATGAGCAGTTCTTC. Protein sequence: CASSQAGLARNEQFF. Full variable domain (rest looked up from reference TRBV14 and TRBJ2-1): EAGVTQFPSHSVIEKGQTVTLRCDPISGHDNLYWYRRVMGKEIKFLLHFVKESKQDESGMPNNRFLAERTGGTYSTLKVQPAELEDSGVYFCASSQAGLARNEQFFGPGTRLTVL.

This rearrangement joins TRBV19 to TRBJ2-3, with TRBD2 as a possible D gene (6 bases). This CDR3 comprises 14 residues. Germline-derived CDR1 and CDR2 are LNHDA and SQIVND (reference sequence). Between the trimmed V and J ends, which lost 7 bases and 4 bases, there was a span of 15 bases. The CDR3 loop reads CASKASSEADTQYF. The CDR3 DNA sequence: TGTGCCAGTAAGGCCTCTAGCGAGGCAGATACGCAGTATTTT. The full variable domain, with the rest looked up from reference TRBV19 and TRBJ2-3, is DGGITQSPKYLFRKEGQNVTLSCEQNLNHDAMYWYRQDPGQGLRLIYYSQIVNDFQKGDIAEGYSVSREKKESFPLTVTSAQKNPTAFYLCASKASSEADTQYFGPGTRLTVL.

This clone was picked up a small number of times. CDR3 region: CAGQGTSQPQHF. CDR3 bases: TGTGCCGGGCAGGGGACGAGTCAGCCCCAGCATTTT. This sequence joins TRBV19 and TRBJ1-5; a weak D match, TRBD1 (6 bases). Germline CDR1 reads LNHDA; CDR2 reads SQIVND (reference sequence). The V and J ends lost 11 bases and 6 bases respectively, with 14 bases between them. The CDR3 is 12 residues long.

The rearrangement joins TRBV7-9 to TRBJ1-1; D unresolved. Trimming stripped 5 bases from V and 7 bases from J, with 5 bases between. The CDR3 consists of 10 residues. Germline V gene sequence: CDR1 SEHNR, CDR2 FQNEAQ (reference sequence). CDR3 loop: CASSQDEAFF. CDR3 sequence (DNA): TGTGCCAGCAGCCAAGATGAAGCTTTCTTT.

The chain couples TRBV9 to TRBJ2-2; possible D gene TRBD1, 5 bases. The germline V gene has CDR1 SGDLS and CDR2 YYNGEE. The CDR3 totals 14 residues. The V and J ends lost 0 bases and 8 bases respectively, with 11 bases between them. The CDR3 nucleotides read TGTGCCAGCAGCGTAGTTGGGGCTTGGGGGGAGCTGTTTTTT. This encodes CASSVVGAWGELFF.

CDR3 amino acids: CASSADREGGKLFF. The CDR3 DNA follows: TGTGCCAGCAGCGCGGACAGAGAGGGAGGAAAACTGTTTTTT. The chain is built from TRBV9 and TRBJ1-4; maybe TRBD1 (6 bases). Trimming took 3 bases from V and 10 from J, leaving 16 bases between them. The germline V gene has CDR1 SGDLS and CDR2 YYNGEE. The CDR3 loop spans 14 amino acids.

This sequence joins TRBV4-3 and TRBJ2-1; TRBD2 aligns across 14 bases. This CDR3 is 16 amino acids long. Trimming cost V 3 bases and J 4 bases; bases outside gene matches: 2. From germline, CDR1 is LGHNA and CDR2 YSLEER. DNA of the CDR3: TGCGCCAGCAGCCAGGGACTAGCGGGAGTGTACAATGAGCAGTTCTTC. It yields the protein CASSQGLAGVYNEQFF.

This sequence joins TRBV9 and TRBJ2-1, with 11 positions matching TRBD2. Germline V CDR1 and CDR2: SGDLS, YYNGEE. The CDR3 has 15 amino acids. With 3 bases clipped from V and 9 bases from J, the junction kept 8 bases outside the gene matches. The CDR3 DNA follows: TGTGCCAGCAGCGATACTAGCGGGGGTACGATTGAGCAGTTCTTC. Translated, it gives CASSDTSGGTIEQFF.

This chain uses TRBV27 with TRBJ1-1; no firm D call. The germline V and J ends were trimmed by 4 bases and 6 bases, with 6 bases remaining between them. Germline loops: CDR1 MNHEY, CDR2 SMNVEV (reference sequence). This CDR3 is built from 11 residues. In DNA form, the CDR3 reads TGTGCCAGCAGTTCCCTCTCTGAAGCTTTCTTT. Translation gives CASSSLSEAFF.

This clone was observed once. Other DNA sequences within the sample encode an identical CDR3. This rearrangement joins TRBV10-2 to TRBJ2-3; no firm D call. Between the trimmed V and J ends, which lost 2 bases and 5 bases, there was a span of 5 bases. Germline V lookup: CDR1 WSHSY, CDR2 SAAADI. This CDR3 spans 12 amino acids. The CDR3 DNA sequence: TGCGCCAGCAGTGAGGCTGGAGATACGCAGTATTTT. Residues: CASSEAGDTQYF.

The chain recombines TRBV2 with TRBJ2-2; D is unresolved. Deletions cut 6 bases from V and 4 bases from J, with 12 bases between. CDR3 length: 14 residues. Germline V gene sequence: CDR1 SNHLY, CDR2 FYNNEI. The CDR3 sequence: CASRPSPGTGELFF. As DNA, the CDR3 is TGTGCCAGCAGGCCCAGCCCAGGCACCGGGGAGCTGTTTTTT.

Only one count was recorded for this clone. The chain couples TRBV27 to TRBJ1-5, with D uncertain. This CDR3 spans 16 amino acids. Germline lookup yields CDR1 MNHEY and CDR2 SMNVEV (reference sequence). The V gene lost 0 bases and the J gene lost 2 bases, with 11 bases spanning the gap. CDR3 coding DNA: TGTGCCAGCAGTTTATCGTTCCCTATCGGCAATCAGCCCCAGCATTTT. Translating it yields CASSLSFPIGNQPQHF.

V and J are TRBV6-4 and TRBJ2-5, with 8 bases matching TRBD2. CDR1 is MRHNA, CDR2 SNTAGT, per germline. This CDR3 spans 14 amino acids. V lost 4 bases, J lost 2 bases, and 3 bases stayed unmatched. The CDR3 DNA reads as TGTGCCAGCAGTGCCAGCGGGGGACAAGAGACCCAGTACTTC. This gives the protein CASSASGGQETQYF.

The V gene is TRBV4-1, the J gene TRBJ2-5; 7 bases map to TRBD2. CDR3 length equals 15 residues. The V and J ends lost 4 bases and 5 bases, in that order; junction bases with no gene match: 10. Germline V gene lookup returns CDR1 MGHRA and CDR2 YSYEKL. CDR3 residues: CASSPPSGREETQYF. The CDR3 nucleotides read TGCGCCAGCAGCCCCCCGTCTGGGCGGGAGGAGACCCAGTACTTC.

The V and J genes are TRBV4-2 and TRBJ2-7, with 7 bases matching TRBD1. J was trimmed by 0 bases and V by 0 bases; bases with no gene match: 2. The CDR3 is 15 residues long. Germline-derived CDR1 and CDR2 are LGHNA and YNFKEQ. The CDR3 DNA sequence: TGTGCCAGCAGCCAAGATTGGGACAGCTCCTACGAGCAGTACTTC. Translating it yields CASSQDWDSSYEQYF.

The chain recombines TRBV5-4 with TRBJ1-1, with 9 positions matching TRBD1. The CDR3 loop spans 12 amino acids. V trimming: 5 bases; J trimming: 7 bases; junction bases outside the gene matches: 3. The germline CDR1 and CDR2 sequences are SGHNT and YYREEE (reference sequence). CDR3 amino acids: CASRGGQGEAFF. The CDR3, as DNA: TGTGCCAGCAGGGGGGGACAGGGTGAAGCTTTCTTT.

The chain recombines TRBV10-3 with TRBJ2-1; 7 bases line up with TRBD2. Germline CDR1 ENHRY, CDR2 SYGVKD. The CDR3 is 15 residues long. V shed 4 bases and J 4 bases; nucleotides not matched to a gene: 7. The CDR3 bases are TGTGCCATCAGTGTGCGCGGGCGGGGGTACAATGAGCAGTTCTTC. As protein: CAISVRGRGYNEQFF.

The table lists this clone with a count of one. The chain carries TRBV27 and TRBJ2-5; 7 bases are shared with TRBD2. Unmatched junction bases numbered 11, after V lost 5 bases and J lost 5 bases. This CDR3 is 15 amino acids long. CDR1 is MNHEY and CDR2 is SMNVEV in the germline V gene (reference sequence). CDR3 sequence (DNA): TGTGCCAGCAGTCCCGAAGGGAGGGGAGGGGAGACCCAGTACTTC. The encoded protein is CASSPEGRGGETQYF.

The V gene is TRBV19, the J gene TRBJ2-1, with D perhaps being TRBD1 or TRBD2 (5 bases each). V was shortened by 7 bases and J by 2 bases, with 15 bases between the two germline ends. Germline values: CDR1 LNHDA, CDR2 SQIVND (reference sequence). The CDR3 covers 15 residues. The DNA of the CDR3 is TGTGCCAGTAAAATAGGGACGTACGCCTACAATGAGCAGTTCTTC. Residues: CASKIGTYAYNEQFF.

The chain couples TRBV5-3 to TRBJ2-6, with D possibly being TRBD1 (6 bases). TRBV5-3 is reported as an ORF; its role is uncertain. Trimming pared 4 bases from V and 1 base from J, leaving 12 bases between. This CDR3 contains 16 residues. The CDR3 reads CARSPTGLSGANVLTF. DNA of the CDR3: TGTGCCAGAAGCCCCACAGGGTTGTCTGGGGCCAACGTCCTGACTTTC.

The table lists this clone with a count of one. The chain uses TRBV4-3 and TRBJ2-1, with D perhaps given as TRBD1 or TRBD2 (5 bases each). Trimming took 4 bases from V and 2 from J, leaving 12 bases between them. This CDR3 comprises 15 residues. CDR1 and CDR2 (germline): LGHNA, YSLEER. The CDR3 DNA sequence: TGCGCCAGCAGCCTGGGGACGGGCACCTACAATGAGCAGTTCTTC. Its translation is CASSLGTGTYNEQFF.

V gene TRBV18 combines with J gene TRBJ2-7; D not certain. This CDR3 has 15 residues. Trimming took off 3 bases at V and 2 bases at J, with 14 bases between the two ends. Germline CDR1 and CDR2: KGHSH and LQKENI. CDR3 nucleotide sequence: TGTGCCAGCTCACCCCTCACATCATCTACCTACGAGCAGTACTTC. Its translation is CASSPLTSSTYEQYF. Combining the CDR3 with reference TRBV18 and TRBJ2-7 gives the whole variable domain NAGVMQNPRHLVRRRGQEARLRCSPMKGHSHVYWYRQLPEEGLKFMVYLQKENIIDESGMPKERFSAEFPKEGPSILRIQQVVRGDSAAYFCASSPLTSSTYEQYFGPGTRLTVT.

The rearrangement uses TRBV7-2 and TRBJ2-7; tentative D call: TRBD1 (5 bases). Deletions cut 0 bases from V and 2 bases from J, with 8 bases between. Germline loops: CDR1 SGHTA, CDR2 FQGNSA. The CDR3 runs 14 residues. The chain's CDR3 is CASSLAPRAYEQYF. CDR3 coding DNA: TGTGCCAGCAGCTTAGCACCCAGGGCCTACGAGCAGTACTTC. Looking up the rest from reference TRBV7-2 and TRBJ2-7 gives the full variable domain: GAGVSQSPSNKVTEKGKDVELRCDPISGHTALYWYRQSLGQGLEFLIYFQGNSAPDKSGLPSDRFSAERTGGSVSTLTIQRTQQEDSAVYLCASSLAPRAYEQYFGPGTRLTVT.

V and J are TRBV2 and TRBJ2-2; D not resolved. Looked up from germline, CDR1 is SNHLY and CDR2 is FYNNEI. The germline V and J ends were trimmed by 7 bases and 5 bases, with 5 bases remaining between them. CDR3 length equals 11 residues. The CDR3 is CASKVTGELFF. CDR3 in DNA: TGTGCCAGCAAGGTTACCGGGGAGCTGTTTTTT.